Each of the 20 T cell receptor beta chains below was sequenced from the same sample in a study of CD8+ T cells in alopecia areata. Investigators isolated RNA and reverse transcribed it into cDNA to act as the sequencing template. The method was immunoSEQ multiplex PCR; TCRdb's version includes in-frame clones alone and lacks a portion of them. Here the sample spans some 42,000 clones, about nine tenths being singletons. This sample's treatment: oral pan-JAK inhibitor, 5-10 mg twice daily. The sample consisted of CD8+ T cells sorted from blood, taken at week 24, from a patient treated with tofacitinib. Receptors originate from a human donor with alopecia areata.

The gene calls are TRBV6-1 and TRBJ2-3; D not certain. CDR3 size: 12 residues. The germline V gene encodes CDR1 MNHNS and CDR2 SASEGT. V shed 7 bases and J shed 2 bases, with 7 bases lying between them. The CDR3, as DNA: TGTGCCAGCAATGGTCCCACAGATACGCAGTATTTT. This gives the protein CASNGPTDTQYF.

J is TRBJ2-3 and V is TRBV29-1; D may be TRBD1 or TRBD2 (6 bases each). The CDR3 has 13 amino acids. The V end was cut by 7 bases, the J end by 5 bases, with 16 bases between. CDR1 and CDR2 (germline): SQVTM, ANQGSEA. The CDR3 DNA reads as TGCAGCGCGGGCGCAGGGGAGGTAGATACGCAGTATTTT. This translates into CSAGAGEVDTQYF.

This clone was picked up a small number of times. The chain combines TRBV4-1 with TRBJ2-3; 8 bases are a match to TRBD2. J lost 4 bases, V lost 0 bases, and 6 bases had no gene match. The CDR3 is made up of 16 amino acids. Germline V gene data show CDR1 as MGHRA and CDR2 as YSYEKL. In nucleotides, the CDR3 is TGCGCCAGCAGCCAAGACGAGCGGGGGTTGTCAGATACGCAGTATTTT. Protein sequence: CASSQDERGLSDTQYF.

The chain joins TRBV11-2 to TRBJ2-7; D unclear. This CDR3 comprises 12 residues. Germline CDR1 is SGHAT and CDR2 is FQNNGV. Deletions cut 7 bases from V and 2 bases from J, with 9 bases between. The CDR3 region has the DNA TGTGCCAGCACCCCACCTACCTACGAGCAGTACTTC. Translating it yields CASTPPTYEQYF.

This chain's CDR3 is CASSEDSYNSPLHF. The CDR3 DNA reads as TGTGCCAGCAGCGAGGATTCCTATAATTCACCCCTCCACTTT. The rearrangement links TRBV7-2 to TRBJ1-6; D is undetermined. Trimming pared 5 bases from V and 1 base from J, leaving 6 bases between. There are 14 residues in the CDR3. In germline, CDR1 is SGHTA, CDR2 FQGNSA.

J is TRBJ2-5 and V is TRBV4-1, with 8 bases identical to TRBD2. Germline-derived CDR1 and CDR2 are MGHRA and YSYEKL. The CDR3 has 15 residues. V lost 4 bases, J lost 7 bases, and 11 bases stayed unmatched. CDR3 sequence (DNA): TGCGCCAGCAGCCCTTCAGCGGGAGTGCTGGCGACCCAGTACTTC. It encodes CASSPSAGVLATQYF.

The chain uses TRBV7-2 and TRBJ2-7, with 9 bases identical to TRBD2. The CDR3 sequence is 14 residues long. Germline-derived CDR1 and CDR2 are SGHTA and FQGNSA. V was clipped by 3 bases and J by 5 bases; unmatched bases: 5. The DNA for the CDR3 is TGTGCCAGCAGCTTCGGCGGGGGGGGCAACGAGCAGTACTTC. Translated, it gives CASSFGGGGNEQYF.

The V call is TRBV27, the J call TRBJ2-5; possible D gene TRBD2, 6 bases. Germline V CDR1 and CDR2: MNHEY, SMNVEV (reference sequence). The CDR3 is made up of 13 amino acids. V lost 6 bases to trimming and J lost 3 bases, with 11 bases between them. This CDR3 is CASSERLEETQYF. In DNA form, the CDR3 reads TGTGCCAGCAGCGAAAGACTAGAAGAGACCCAGTACTTC.

The chain uses TRBV15 and TRBJ1-4, with D possibly TRBD1 on 5 matching bases. Trimming pared 5 bases from V and 4 bases from J, leaving 14 bases between. From germline, CDR1 is LNHNV and CDR2 YYDKDF (reference sequence). This CDR3 region has 15 residues. In DNA, the CDR3 is TGTGCCACCAGCCGAGGCAGGGCTGGTAATGAAAAACTGTTTTTT. Amino acid sequence: CATSRGRAGNEKLFF.

The chain employs TRBV9 and TRBJ2-7; D remains ambiguous. This CDR3 is 11 amino acids long. V lost 4 bases to trimming and J lost 7 bases, with 9 bases between them. Germline loops: CDR1 SGDLS, CDR2 YYNGEE. The chain's CDR3 is CASSSEGEQYF. Here the CDR3 DNA reads TGTGCCAGCAGCTCAGAAGGGGAGCAGTACTTC.

This chain links TRBV6-1 with TRBJ2-7; 8 bases align to TRBD1. The germline gives CDR1 MNHNS, CDR2 SASEGT. Trimming removed 3 bases from V and 0 bases from J; junction bases left unmatched: 7. The CDR3 runs to 16 residues. This chain's CDR3 is CASSETTGAGSYEQYF. Here the CDR3 DNA reads TGTGCCAGCAGTGAGACGACAGGGGCCGGCTCCTACGAGCAGTACTTC.

This clone was recorded only once. Germline and junction disagree at one end, which may indicate a read error. The V and J genes are TRBV29-1 and TRBJ2-5; D is unclear. This CDR3 has 13 amino acids. The germline gives CDR1 SQVTM, CDR2 ANQGSEA. This chain's CDR3 is CSVQEGYQETQYF. The DNA of the CDR3 is TGCAGCGTTCAAGAAGGGTACCAAGAGACCCAGTACTTC.

The chain combines TRBV7-8 with TRBJ2-1; D may be TRBD2 (6 bases). This CDR3 region has 16 residues. The germline gives CDR1 SGHVS, CDR2 FQNEAQ. The V end was cut by 5 bases, the J end by 0 bases, with 14 bases between. The CDR3 is CASSNPGGTSYNEQFF. In nucleotides, the CDR3 is TGTGCCAGCAGCAACCCTGGGGGGACCTCCTACAATGAGCAGTTCTTC.

This clone has just a few counts. The sample carries other DNA sequences with the same CDR3. The genes are TRBV7-2 and TRBJ2-7; 7 bases are shared with TRBD1. V trimming: 3 bases; J trimming: 0 bases; junction bases outside the gene matches: 5. Germline-derived CDR1 and CDR2 are SGHTA and FQGNSA. The CDR3 length is 15 residues. The CDR3 nucleotides read TGTGCCAGCAGCTTCTACAGGGGTAGCTCCTACGAGCAGTACTTC. It is translated as CASSFYRGSSYEQYF.

The chain combines TRBV28 with TRBJ2-7, with TRBD2 matching over 9 bases. In germline, CDR1 is MDHEN, CDR2 SYDVKM. The V and J ends lost 6 bases and 7 bases, in that order; junction bases with no gene match: 4. This CDR3 spans 12 amino acids. CDR3 region: CASSAGGPEQYF. The DNA of the CDR3 is TGTGCCAGCAGCGCGGGGGGGCCGGAGCAGTACTTC. Together with reference TRBV28 and TRBJ2-7, the CDR3 gives the full variable domain: DVKVTQSSRYLVKRTGEKVFLECVQDMDHENMFWYRQDPGLGLRLIYFSYDVKMKEKGDIPEGYSVSREKKERFSLILESASTNQTSMYLCASSAGGPEQYFGPGTRLTVT.

This sequence joins TRBV7-8 and TRBJ2-5; D might be TRBD1 (5 bases). Trimming removed 5 bases at V and 3 bases at J, with 13 bases between. This CDR3 comprises 14 residues. Germline lookup yields CDR1 SGHVS and CDR2 FQNEAQ. DNA of the CDR3: TGTGCCAGCAGCAGAGACAGTCTCGAAGAGACCCAGTACTTC. Its protein product is CASSRDSLEETQYF.

The rearrangement joins TRBV7-3 to TRBJ2-1; D unresolved. Germline CDR1 and CDR2: SGHTA and FQGTGA. V lost 1 base, J lost 7 bases, and 11 bases lay in between. The length of the CDR3 is 14 residues. The CDR3 protein is CASSLIGLTNEQFF. CDR3 DNA sequence: TGTGCCAGCAGCTTAATCGGATTAACAAATGAGCAGTTCTTC.

The chain is built from TRBV6-6 and TRBJ2-7; D might be TRBD2 (6 bases). The CDR3 spans 13 residues. Trimming removed 6 bases at V and 3 bases at J, with 12 bases between. Looked up from germline, CDR1 is MNHNY and CDR2 is SVGAGI (reference sequence). CDR3 loop: CASRGEDIYEQYF. CDR3 in DNA: TGTGCCAGCAGGGGGGAGGACATCTACGAGCAGTACTTC.

The rearrangement uses TRBV9 and TRBJ2-3; D is ambiguous. The CDR3 has 16 residues. Germline CDR1 is SGDLS and CDR2 is YYNGEE. Deletions cut 1 base from V and 2 bases from J, with 14 bases between. The chain's CDR3 is CASSVLVATNTDTQYF. The CDR3 nucleotides are TGTGCCAGCAGCGTATTAGTAGCAACCAACACAGATACGCAGTATTTT. Full variable domain (missing parts from reference TRBV9 and TRBJ2-3): DSGVTQTPKHLITATGQRVTLRCSPRSGDLSVYWYQQSLDQGLQFLIQYYNGEERAKGNILERFSAQQFPDLHSELNLSSLELGDSALYFCASSVLVATNTDTQYFGPGTRLTVL.

The chain couples TRBV7-8 to TRBJ2-5, with TRBD2 as a possible D gene (6 bases). The CDR3 has 16 residues. From germline, CDR1 is SGHVS and CDR2 FQNEAQ. The V gene lost 2 bases and the J gene lost 4 bases, with 17 bases spanning the gap. The CDR3 reads CASSLSPSSARETQYF. The CDR3 region has the DNA TGTGCCAGCAGCTTATCTCCCTCTAGCGCTCGAGAGACCCAGTACTTC.